This T cell receptor (beta chain) was identified during a study of low-dose radiotherapy and immunotherapy resistance in tumors. Study background: A total of 13 Gy over 26 weeks was given to Cohort 2 as 1 Gy per fraction every two weeks. Intravenous ipilimumab 1 mg/kg every six weeks was given with nivolumab 240 mg every two weeks.

V trimming: 5 bases; J trimming: 6 bases; junction bases outside the gene matches: 12. CDR1 is SGHRS, CDR2 YFSETQ, per germline. The CDR3 extends over 16 amino acids. First-strand cDNA relied on TRAV- and TRBV-specific primers spanning alpha and beta chains. TCRs were amplified for about 18 PCR cycles with a constant-region primer and V-primer adapter. TCRdb reprocessed the reads with MiXCR, giving one entry per CDR3 protein. The table has fewer than 90,000 distinct CDR3 sequences, 18% seen once. This clonotype was seen ten or more times. As for time point: before trial treatment. Nivolumab, ipilimumab, aspirin, low-dose cyclophosphamide and low-dose radiotherapy were all administered to the donors. Eligible patients bore advanced solid tumors devoid of tumor-infiltrating lymphocytes.

This clonotype originated in a male donor with prostate cancer. The rearrangement uses TRBV5-1 and TRBJ2-1; 9 nucleotides match TRBD2. The material was PBMCs, obtained before treatment. The CDR3 coding sequence is TGCGCCAGCAGGCCCCCTACTGCGGGGGGGACCAATGAGCAGTTCTTC. Translating gives CASRPPTAGGTNEQFF.